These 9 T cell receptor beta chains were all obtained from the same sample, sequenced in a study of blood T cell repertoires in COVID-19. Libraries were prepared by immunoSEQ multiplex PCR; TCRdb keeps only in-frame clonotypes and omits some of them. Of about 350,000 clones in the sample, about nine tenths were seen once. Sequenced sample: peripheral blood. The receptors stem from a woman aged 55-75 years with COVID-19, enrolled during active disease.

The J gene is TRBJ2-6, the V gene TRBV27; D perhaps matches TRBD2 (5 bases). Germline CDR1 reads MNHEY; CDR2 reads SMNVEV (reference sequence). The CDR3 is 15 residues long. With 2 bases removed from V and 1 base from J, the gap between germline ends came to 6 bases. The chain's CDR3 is CASSLRGSGANVLTF. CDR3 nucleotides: TGTGCCAGCAGTTTACGGGGATCTGGGGCCAACGTCCTGACTTTC.

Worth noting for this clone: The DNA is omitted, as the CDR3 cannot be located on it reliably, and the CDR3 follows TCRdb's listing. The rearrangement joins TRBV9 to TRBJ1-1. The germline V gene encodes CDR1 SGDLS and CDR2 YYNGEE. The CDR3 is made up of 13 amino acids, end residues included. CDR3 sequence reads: CASSVGVGTEGFF.

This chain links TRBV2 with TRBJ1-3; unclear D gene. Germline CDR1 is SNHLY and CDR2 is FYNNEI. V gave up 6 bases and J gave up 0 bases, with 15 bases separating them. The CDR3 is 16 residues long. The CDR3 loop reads CASSREVGSSGNTIYF. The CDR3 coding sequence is TGTGCCAGCAGCCGGGAGGTGGGGAGCTCTGGAAACACCATATATTTT.

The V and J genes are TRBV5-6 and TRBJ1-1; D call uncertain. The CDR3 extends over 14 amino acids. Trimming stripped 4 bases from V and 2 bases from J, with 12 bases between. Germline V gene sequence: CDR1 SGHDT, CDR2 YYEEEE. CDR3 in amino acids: CASSPLGVNTEAFF. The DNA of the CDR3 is TGTGCCAGCAGCCCTCTGGGCGTAAACACTGAAGCTTTCTTT.

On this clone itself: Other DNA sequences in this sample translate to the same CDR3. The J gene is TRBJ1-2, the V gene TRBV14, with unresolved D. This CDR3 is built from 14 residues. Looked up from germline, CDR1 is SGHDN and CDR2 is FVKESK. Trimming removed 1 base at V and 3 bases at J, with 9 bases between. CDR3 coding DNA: TGTGCCAGCAGCCAAGGCCTCAAGCACTATGGCTACACCTTC. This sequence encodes CASSQGLKHYGYTF.

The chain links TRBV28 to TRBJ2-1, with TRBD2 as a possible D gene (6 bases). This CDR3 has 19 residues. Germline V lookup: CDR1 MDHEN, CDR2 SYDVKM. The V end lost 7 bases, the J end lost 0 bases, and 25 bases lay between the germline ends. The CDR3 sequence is CASTRRLAISTSSYNEQFF. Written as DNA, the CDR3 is TGTGCCAGCACAAGGAGGCTAGCGATTTCTACGAGCTCCTACAATGAGCAGTTCTTC.

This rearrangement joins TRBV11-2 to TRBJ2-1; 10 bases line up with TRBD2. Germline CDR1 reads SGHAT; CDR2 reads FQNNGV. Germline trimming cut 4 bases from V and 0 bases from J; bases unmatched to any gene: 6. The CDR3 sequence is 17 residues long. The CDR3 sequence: CASSWRAGGPSYNEQFF. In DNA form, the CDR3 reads TGTGCCAGCAGCTGGAGAGCGGGGGGGCCCTCCTACAATGAGCAGTTCTTC.

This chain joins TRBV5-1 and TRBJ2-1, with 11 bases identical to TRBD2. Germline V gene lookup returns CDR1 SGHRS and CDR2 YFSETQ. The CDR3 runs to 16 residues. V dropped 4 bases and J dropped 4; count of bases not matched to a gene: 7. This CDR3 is CASSPTLAGDYNEQFF. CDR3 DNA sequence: TGCGCCAGCAGCCCAACACTAGCGGGGGATTACAATGAGCAGTTCTTC.

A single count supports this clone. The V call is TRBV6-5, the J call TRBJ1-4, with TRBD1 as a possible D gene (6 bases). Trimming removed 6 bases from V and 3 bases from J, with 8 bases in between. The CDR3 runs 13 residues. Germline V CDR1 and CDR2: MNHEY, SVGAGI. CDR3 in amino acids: CASRRGPNEKLFF. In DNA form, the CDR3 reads TGTGCCAGCAGGCGGGGGCCTAATGAAAAACTGTTTTTT.